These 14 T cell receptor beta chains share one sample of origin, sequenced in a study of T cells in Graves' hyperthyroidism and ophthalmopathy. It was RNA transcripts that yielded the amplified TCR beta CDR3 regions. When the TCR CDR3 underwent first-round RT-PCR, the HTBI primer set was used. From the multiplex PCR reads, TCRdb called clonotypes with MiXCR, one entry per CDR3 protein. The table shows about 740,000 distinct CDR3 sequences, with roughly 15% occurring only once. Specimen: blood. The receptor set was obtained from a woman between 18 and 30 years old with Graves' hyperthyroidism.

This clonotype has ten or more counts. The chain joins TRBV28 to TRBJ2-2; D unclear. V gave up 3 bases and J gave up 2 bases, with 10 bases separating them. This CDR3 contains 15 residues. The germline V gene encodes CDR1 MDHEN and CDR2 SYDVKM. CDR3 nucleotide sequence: TGTGCCAGCAGTTTTTTCCCGGGTAACACCGGGGAGCTGTTTTTT. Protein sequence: CASSFFPGNTGELFF.

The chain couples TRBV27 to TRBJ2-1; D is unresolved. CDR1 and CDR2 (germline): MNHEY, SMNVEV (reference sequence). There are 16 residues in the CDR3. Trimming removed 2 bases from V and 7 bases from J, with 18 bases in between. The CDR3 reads CASSLMGASHYNEQFF. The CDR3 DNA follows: TGTGCCAGCAGTTTAATGGGCGCTTCCCACTATAATGAGCAGTTCTTC.

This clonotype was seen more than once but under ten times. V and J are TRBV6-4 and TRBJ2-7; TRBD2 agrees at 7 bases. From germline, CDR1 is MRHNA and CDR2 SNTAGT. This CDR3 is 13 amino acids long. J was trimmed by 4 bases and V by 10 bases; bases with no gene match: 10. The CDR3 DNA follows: TGTGCCACTTCACGGGGGGAGGGGTACGAGCAGTACTTC. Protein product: CATSRGEGYEQYF.

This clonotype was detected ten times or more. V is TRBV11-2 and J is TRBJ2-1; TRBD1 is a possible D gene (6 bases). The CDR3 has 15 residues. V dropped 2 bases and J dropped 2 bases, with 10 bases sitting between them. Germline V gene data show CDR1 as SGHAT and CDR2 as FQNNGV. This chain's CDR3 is CASSLTGPPYNEQFF. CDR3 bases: TGTGCCAGCAGCTTAACAGGGCCCCCCTACAATGAGCAGTTCTTC. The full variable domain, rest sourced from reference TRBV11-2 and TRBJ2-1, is EAGVAQSPRYKIIEKRQSVAFWCNPISGHATLYWYQQILGQGPKLLIQFQNNGVVDDSQLPKDRFSAERLKGVDSTLKIQPAKLEDSAVYLCASSLTGPPYNEQFFGPGTRLTVL.

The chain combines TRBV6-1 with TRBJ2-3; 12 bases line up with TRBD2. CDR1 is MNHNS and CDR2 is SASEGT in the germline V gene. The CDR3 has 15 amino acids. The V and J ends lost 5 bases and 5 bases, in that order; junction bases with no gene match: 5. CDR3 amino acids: CASSLAGGGGDTQYF. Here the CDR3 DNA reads TGTGCCAGCAGTCTAGCGGGAGGGGGCGGAGATACGCAGTATTTT.

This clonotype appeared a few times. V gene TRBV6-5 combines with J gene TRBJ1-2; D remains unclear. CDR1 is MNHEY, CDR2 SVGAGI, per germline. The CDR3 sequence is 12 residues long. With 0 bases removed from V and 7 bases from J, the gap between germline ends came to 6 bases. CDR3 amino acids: CASSYSNSGYTF. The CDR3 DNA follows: TGTGCCAGCAGTTACTCGAATTCTGGCTACACCTTC.

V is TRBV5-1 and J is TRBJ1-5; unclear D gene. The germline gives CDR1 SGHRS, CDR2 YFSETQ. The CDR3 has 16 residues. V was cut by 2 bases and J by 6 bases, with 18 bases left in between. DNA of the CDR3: TGCGCCAGCAGCTTAGCCCCGGACGCGGCCGGTCAGCCCCAGCATTTT. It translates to CASSLAPDAAGQPQHF.

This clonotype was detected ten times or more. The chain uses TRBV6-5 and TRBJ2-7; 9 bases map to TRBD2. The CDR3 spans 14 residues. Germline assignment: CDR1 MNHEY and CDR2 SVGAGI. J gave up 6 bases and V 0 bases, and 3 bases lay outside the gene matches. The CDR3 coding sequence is TGTGCCAGCAGTTACTCGGTAGCGGGAGTCGAGCAGTACTTC. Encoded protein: CASSYSVAGVEQYF.

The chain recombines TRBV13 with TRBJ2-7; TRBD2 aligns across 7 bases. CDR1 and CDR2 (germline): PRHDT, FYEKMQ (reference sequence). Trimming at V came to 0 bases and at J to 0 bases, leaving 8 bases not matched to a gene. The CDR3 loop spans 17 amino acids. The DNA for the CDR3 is TGTGCCAGCAGCTTAGGCCCTAGCGGCCTCAGCTCCTACGAGCAGTACTTC. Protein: CASSLGPSGLSSYEQYF.

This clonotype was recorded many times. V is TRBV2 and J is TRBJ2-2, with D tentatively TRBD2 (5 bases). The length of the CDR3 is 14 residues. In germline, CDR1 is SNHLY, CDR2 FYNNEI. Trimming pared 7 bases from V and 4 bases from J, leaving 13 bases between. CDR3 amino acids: CASNSFSGTGELFF. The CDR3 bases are TGTGCCAGCAACAGTTTCAGCGGCACCGGGGAGCTGTTTTTT.

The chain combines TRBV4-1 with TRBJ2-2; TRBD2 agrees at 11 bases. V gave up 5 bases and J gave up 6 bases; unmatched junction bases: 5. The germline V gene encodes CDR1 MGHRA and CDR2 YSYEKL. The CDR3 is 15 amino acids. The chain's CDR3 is CASSFSGRAPGELFF. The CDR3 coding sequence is TGCGCCAGCAGCTTTAGCGGGAGGGCCCCCGGGGAGCTGTTTTTT.

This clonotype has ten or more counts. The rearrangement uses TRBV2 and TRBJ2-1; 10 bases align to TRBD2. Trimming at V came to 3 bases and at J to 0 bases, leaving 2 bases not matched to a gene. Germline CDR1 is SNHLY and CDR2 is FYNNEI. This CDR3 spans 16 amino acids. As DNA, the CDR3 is TGTGCCAGCAGTGACCCTAGCGGGAGCTCCTACAATGAGCAGTTCTTC. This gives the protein CASSDPSGSSYNEQFF. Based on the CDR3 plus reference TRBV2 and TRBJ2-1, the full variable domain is EPEVTQTPSHQVTQMGQEVILRCVPISNHLYFYWYRQILGQKVEFLVSFYNNEISEKSEIFDDQFSVERPDGSNFTLKIRSTKLEDSAMYFCASSDPSGSSYNEQFFGPGTRLTVL.

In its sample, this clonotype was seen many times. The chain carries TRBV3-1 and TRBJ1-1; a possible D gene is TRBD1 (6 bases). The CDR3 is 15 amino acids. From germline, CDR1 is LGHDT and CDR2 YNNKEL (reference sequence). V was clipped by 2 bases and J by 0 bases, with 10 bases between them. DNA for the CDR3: TGTGCCAGCAGCCAATACAGGGTTCTGAACACTGAAGCTTTCTTT. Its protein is CASSQYRVLNTEAFF.

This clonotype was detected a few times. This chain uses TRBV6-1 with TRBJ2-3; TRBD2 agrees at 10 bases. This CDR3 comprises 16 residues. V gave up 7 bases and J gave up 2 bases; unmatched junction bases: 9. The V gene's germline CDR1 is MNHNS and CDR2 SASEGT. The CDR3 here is CASNLLAGLPTDTQYF. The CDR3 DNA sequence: TGTGCCAGCAACTTACTAGCGGGGCTCCCCACAGATACGCAGTATTTT.